This TCR beta chain was found in a study of T cell repertoires in cytomegalovirus infection. Background on the study: Epitope selection comprised recently identified HLA-C-restricted CMV epitopes and well-studied HLA-B-restricted CMV epitopes. The public TCR beta signatures pointed to both CMV infection and matching HLA type.

The length of the CDR3 is 14 residues. Trimming shortened V by 3 bases and J by 8 bases, and 13 bases separated the two germline ends. Germline loops: CDR1 SEHNR, CDR2 FQNEAQ (reference sequence). TCRdb re-called the reads with MiXCR, one entry per CDR3 protein. The table shows roughly 500,000 distinct CDR3 sequences, with roughly a third occurring only once. On this clonotype itself: Its antigen is unknown.

Study findings and constraints: Using cumulative public TCR beta family frequency, the authors identified those who carried CMV together with the relevant HLA.

This rearrangement joins TRBV7-9 to TRBJ1-4; D is perhaps TRBD1 (5 bases). This receptor was identified in a human donor in good health (CMV status not recorded). Some clones in this sample may be carry-over from other donors' samples. The specimen comprised cultured PBMCs, sampled from culture after CMV antigen stimulation. CDR3 DNA sequence: TGTGCCAGCAGCTTCCGGGACCCGGCGGAAAAACTGTTTTTT. This sequence encodes CASSFRDPAEKLFF.